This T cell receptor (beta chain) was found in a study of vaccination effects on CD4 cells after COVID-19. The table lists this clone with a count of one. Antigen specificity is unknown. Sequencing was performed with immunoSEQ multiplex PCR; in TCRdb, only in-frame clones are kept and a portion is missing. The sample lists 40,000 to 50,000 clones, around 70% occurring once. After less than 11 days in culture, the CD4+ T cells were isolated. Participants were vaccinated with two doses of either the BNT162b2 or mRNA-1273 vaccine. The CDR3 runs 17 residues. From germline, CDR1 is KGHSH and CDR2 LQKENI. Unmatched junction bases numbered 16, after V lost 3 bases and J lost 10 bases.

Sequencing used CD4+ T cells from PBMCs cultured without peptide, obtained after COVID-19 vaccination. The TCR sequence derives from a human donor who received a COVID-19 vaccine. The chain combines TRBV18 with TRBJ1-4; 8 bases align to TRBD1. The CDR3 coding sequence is TGTGCCAGCTCACCGTCCGAACAGGGGGTCGGGCCAAGAAAACTGTTTTTT. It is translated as CASSPSEQGVGPRKLFF.